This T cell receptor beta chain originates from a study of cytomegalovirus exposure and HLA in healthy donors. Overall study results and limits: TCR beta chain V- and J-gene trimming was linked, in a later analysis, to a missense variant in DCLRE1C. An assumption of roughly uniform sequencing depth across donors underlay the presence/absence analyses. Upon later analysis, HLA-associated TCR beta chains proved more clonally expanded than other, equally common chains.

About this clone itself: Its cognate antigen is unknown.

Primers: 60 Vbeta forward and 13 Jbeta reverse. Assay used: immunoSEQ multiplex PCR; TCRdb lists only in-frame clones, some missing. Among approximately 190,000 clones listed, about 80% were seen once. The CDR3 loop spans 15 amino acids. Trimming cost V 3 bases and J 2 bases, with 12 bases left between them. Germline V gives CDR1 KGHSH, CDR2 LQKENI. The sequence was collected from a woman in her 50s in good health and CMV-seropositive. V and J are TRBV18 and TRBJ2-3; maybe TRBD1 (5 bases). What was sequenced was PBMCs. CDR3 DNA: TGTGCCAGCTCACCTCCCGACAGTTACACAGATACGCAGTATTTT. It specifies CASSPPDSYTDTQYF.